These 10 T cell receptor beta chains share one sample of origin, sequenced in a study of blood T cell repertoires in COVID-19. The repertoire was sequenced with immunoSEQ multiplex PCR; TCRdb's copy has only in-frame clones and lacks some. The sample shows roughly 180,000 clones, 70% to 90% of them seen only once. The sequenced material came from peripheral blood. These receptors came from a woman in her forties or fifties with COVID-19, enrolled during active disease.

The DNA for the CDR3 is TGTGCCAGCAGCAAAGGAACAGGGTCTAGCGGAGTGAACACTGAAGCTTTCTTT. Protein product: CASSKGTGSSGVNTEAFF. The V gene is TRBV27, the J gene TRBJ1-1, with D tentatively TRBD1 (6 bases). From germline, CDR1 is MNHEY and CDR2 SMNVEV (reference sequence). V was trimmed by 6 bases and J by 0 bases, leaving 23 bases between them. This CDR3 comprises 18 residues.

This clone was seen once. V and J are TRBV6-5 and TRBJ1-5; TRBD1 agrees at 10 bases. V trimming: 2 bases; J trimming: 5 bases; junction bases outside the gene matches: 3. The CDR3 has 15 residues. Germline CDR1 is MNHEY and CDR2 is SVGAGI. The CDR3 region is CASSYGGTGDQPQHF. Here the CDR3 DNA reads TGTGCCAGCAGTTACGGCGGGACAGGGGATCAGCCCCAGCATTTT.

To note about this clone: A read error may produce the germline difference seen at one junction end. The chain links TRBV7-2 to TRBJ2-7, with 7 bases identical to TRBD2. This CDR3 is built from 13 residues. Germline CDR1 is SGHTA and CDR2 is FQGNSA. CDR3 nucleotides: TGCAACGGGCGGGGGAGGAGCTCCTACGAGCAGTACTTC. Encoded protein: CNGRGRSSYEQYF.

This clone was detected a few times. The CDR3 reads CASSLTPGQLSYEQYF. In nucleotides, the CDR3 is TGCGCCAGCAGCTTAACTCCGGGACAGCTATCCTACGAGCAGTACTTC. The chain couples TRBV5-1 to TRBJ2-7, with 7 bases identical to TRBD1. The CDR3 covers 16 residues. V shed 2 bases and J 1 base; nucleotides not matched to a gene: 9. Germline values: CDR1 SGHRS, CDR2 YFSETQ.

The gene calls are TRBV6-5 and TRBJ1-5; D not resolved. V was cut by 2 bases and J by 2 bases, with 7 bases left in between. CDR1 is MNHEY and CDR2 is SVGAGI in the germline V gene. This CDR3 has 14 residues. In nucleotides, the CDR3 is TGTGCCAGCAGTTACGACATGGGCAATCAGCCCCAGCATTTT. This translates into CASSYDMGNQPQHF.

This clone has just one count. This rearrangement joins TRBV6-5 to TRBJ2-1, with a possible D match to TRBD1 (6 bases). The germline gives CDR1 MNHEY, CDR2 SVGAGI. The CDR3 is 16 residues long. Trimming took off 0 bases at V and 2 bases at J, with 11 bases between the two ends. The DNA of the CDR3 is TGTGCCAGCAGTTACTCCCGGGACACCGCCTACAATGAGCAGTTCTTC. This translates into CASSYSRDTAYNEQFF.

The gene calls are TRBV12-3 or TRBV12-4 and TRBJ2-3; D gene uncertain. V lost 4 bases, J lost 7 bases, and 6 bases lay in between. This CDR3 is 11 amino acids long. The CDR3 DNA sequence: TGTGCCAGCAGTTCGACAAATACGCAGTATTTT. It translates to CASSSTNTQYF.

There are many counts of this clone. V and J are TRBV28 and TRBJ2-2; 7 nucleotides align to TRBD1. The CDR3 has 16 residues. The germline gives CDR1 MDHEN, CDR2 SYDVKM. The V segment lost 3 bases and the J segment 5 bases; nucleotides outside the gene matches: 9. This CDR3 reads CASSFITRGWTGELFF. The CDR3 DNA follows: TGTGCCAGCAGTTTCATTACCAGGGGGTGGACCGGGGAGCTGTTTTTT.

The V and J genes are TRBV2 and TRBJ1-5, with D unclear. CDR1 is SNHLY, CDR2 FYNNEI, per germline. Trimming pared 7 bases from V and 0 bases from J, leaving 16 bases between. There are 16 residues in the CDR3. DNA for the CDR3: TGTGCCAGCACTGAGTGGACTACTTCTAGCAATCAGCCCCAGCATTTT. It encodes CASTEWTTSSNQPQHF.

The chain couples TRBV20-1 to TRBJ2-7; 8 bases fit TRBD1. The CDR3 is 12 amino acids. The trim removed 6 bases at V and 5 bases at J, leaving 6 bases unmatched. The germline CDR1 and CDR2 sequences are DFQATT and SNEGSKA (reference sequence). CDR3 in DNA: TGCAGTGCAAGTCACAGGGGGGACGAGCAGTACTTC. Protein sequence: CSASHRGDEQYF.